This passage covers 21 T cell receptor beta chains from one sample sequenced in a study of regulatory T cells in long-lasting Graves disease. Time point given: newly diagnosed GD, antithyroid drugs for less than 3 months. PBMC RNA served as the TCR library source. CDR3 regions were amplified by Arm-PCR using iRepertoire HTBI primers to build TCR beta libraries. One entry per CDR3 protein, called by TCRdb with MiXCR from the multiplex PCR reads. Among 600,000 to 650,000 distinct CDR3 sequences, approximately 15% were seen once, and the ten largest hold 18%. These data also formed part of another study, on T cells in Graves' hyperthyroidism and ophthalmopathy.

Sequenced material: peripheral blood mononuclear cells (PBMCs), taken at new diagnosis, from a patient treated with antithyroid drugs. Source of these receptors: a woman in her 30s with Graves disease.

V and J are TRBV5-8 and TRBJ1-5, with TRBD1 as a possible D gene (6 bases). Between the trimmed V and J ends, which lost 4 bases and 2 bases, there was a span of 13 bases. The CDR3 has 15 amino acids. The germline V gene has CDR1 SGHTS and CDR2 YDEGEE. The CDR3 region is CASSITGSGNQPQHF. The CDR3 DNA reads as TGTGCCAGCAGCATTACAGGGTCGGGCAATCAGCCCCAGCATTTT. Together with reference TRBV5-8 and TRBJ1-5, the CDR3 gives the full variable domain: EAGVTQSPTHLIKTRGQQATLRCSPISGHTSVYWYQQALGLGLQFLLWYDEGEERNRGNFPPRFSGRQFPNYSSELNVNALELEDSALYLCASSITGSGNQPQHFGDGTRLSIL.

This clonotype was observed a few times. The gene calls are TRBV7-6 and TRBJ2-5, with D uncertain. Germline CDR1 is SGHVS and CDR2 is FNYEAQ. The CDR3 totals 14 residues. Trimming shortened V by 5 bases and J by 4 bases, and 14 bases separated the two germline ends. The CDR3 DNA sequence: TGTGCCAGCAGCCCATACCTTACGGGAGAGACCCAGTACTTC. It translates to CASSPYLTGETQYF.

This clonotype was observed a handful of times. This rearrangement joins TRBV12-3 or TRBV12-4 to TRBJ1-2; perhaps TRBD1 as D (5 bases). The CDR3 runs 14 residues. V lost 0 bases and J lost 7, with 12 bases in between. CDR3 protein: CASSLALGGSGYTF. The CDR3 bases are TGTGCCAGCAGTTTAGCTCTCGGGGGAAGTGGCTACACCTTC.

This clonotype showed up just a few times. The gene calls are TRBV20-1 and TRBJ2-7; D perhaps matches TRBD1 (6 bases). V dropped 3 bases and J dropped 7 bases, with 16 bases sitting between them. The CDR3 is 13 amino acids. The germline CDR1 and CDR2 sequences are DFQATT and SNEGSKA (reference sequence). CDR3 residues: CSARPGQFFEQYF. The CDR3 region has the DNA TGCAGTGCTAGGCCGGGACAATTTTTTGAGCAGTACTTC.

This clonotype was counted ten times or more. V gene TRBV27 combines with J gene TRBJ1-2; 7 bases match TRBD1. V gave up 0 bases and J gave up 8 bases; unmatched junction bases: 9. CDR1 and CDR2 from the germline V gene are MNHEY and SMNVEV (reference sequence). This CDR3 spans 15 amino acids. The chain's CDR3 is CASSLSIGQDNGYTF. CDR3 sequence (DNA): TGTGCCAGCAGTTTATCGATCGGACAGGATAACGGCTACACCTTC.

This clonotype was found many times. The rearrangement joins TRBV28 to TRBJ1-5, with D possibly TRBD1 on 6 matching bases. Germline-derived CDR1 and CDR2 are MDHEN and SYDVKM. The CDR3 is 14 amino acids. V lost 10 bases, J lost 6 bases, and 19 bases lay in between. The CDR3 spells CATFPGAGPQPQHF. In DNA, the CDR3 is TGTGCCACCTTTCCGGGGGCAGGGCCTCAGCCCCAGCATTTT.

On this clonotype itself: A much larger clone sits a single nucleotide away, making a read error possible. The CDR3 carries no conserved terminal phenylalanine or tryptophan, so it likely arises from a read error. The chain carries TRBV7-8 and TRBJ1-5; D not resolved. Trimming removed 6 bases at V and 7 bases at J, with 19 bases between. Germline CDR1 SGHVS, CDR2 FQNEAQ. The CDR3 length is 15 residues. The CDR3 loop reads CASSTSGLRVQPQHS. The CDR3 DNA sequence: TGTGCCAGCAGTACATCCGGACTACGGGTCCAGCCCCAGCATTCT.

The DNA of the CDR3 is TGTGCCAGCAGCTTGGCGGGTATGGCTGAAGCTTTCTTT. This codes for CASSLAGMAEAFF. This chain links TRBV5-4 with TRBJ1-1; D is ambiguous. Between the trimmed V and J ends, which lost 0 bases and 6 bases, there was a span of 9 bases. The CDR3 is 13 residues long. Germline CDR1 SGHNT, CDR2 YYREEE (reference sequence).

Notes on this clonotype: Possible read error: a much larger clone is one base away. The rearrangement joins TRBV11-2 to TRBJ2-5; possible D gene TRBD1, 5 bases. This CDR3 has 16 amino acids. Trimming removed 1 base at V and 0 bases at J, with 12 bases between. Germline V lookup: CDR1 SGHAT, CDR2 FQNNGV. Here the CDR3 DNA reads TGTGCCAGCAGCTTAGGGGGCACCCAGTACCAAGAGACCCAGTACTTC. Encoded protein: CASSLGGTQYQETQYF.

As regards this clonotype: This may come from a read error, since a much larger clone is one base off. The rearrangement links TRBV5-1 to TRBJ1-1, with a tentative D call TRBD1 (6 bases). From germline, CDR1 is SGHRS and CDR2 YFSETQ. V lost 6 bases and J lost 3, with 15 bases in between. The CDR3 is 14 residues long. CDR3 bases: TGCGCCAGCAACACAGGGCATCGGGACACTGAAGCTTTCTTT. Its protein product is CASNTGHRDTEAFF. Full variable domain (missing parts from reference TRBV5-1 and TRBJ1-1): KAGVTQTPRYLIKTRGQQVTLSCSPISGHRSVSWYQQTPGQGLQFLFEYFSETQRNKGNFPGRFSGRQFSNSRSEMNVSTLELGDSALYLCASNTGHRDTEAFFGQGTRLTVV.

In its sample, this clonotype was seen a few times. This rearrangement joins TRBV29-1 to TRBJ2-4; D could derive from TRBD1 or TRBD2 (6 bases each). Per germline, CDR1 SQVTM and CDR2 ANQGSEA. The CDR3 sequence is 15 residues long. V was cut by 6 bases and J by 5 bases, with 20 bases left in between. The CDR3 bases are TGCAGCGTCGATACCAGGACGGGGGCCCAAAACATTCAGTACTTC. Protein sequence: CSVDTRTGAQNIQYF.

This clonotype was detected many times. This chain uses TRBV28 with TRBJ1-2, with D perhaps TRBD1 (5 bases). CDR3 size: 14 residues. Germline CDR1 and CDR2: MDHEN and SYDVKM. The germline V and J ends were trimmed by 2 bases and 4 bases, with 11 bases remaining between them. Written as DNA, the CDR3 is TGTGCCAGCAGTTTACAGGGTTGGACCTATGGCTACACCTTC. Its protein product is CASSLQGWTYGYTF.

In this sample, this clonotype turned up many times. This chain connects TRBV28 to TRBJ2-3; D might be TRBD2 (7 bases). Germline CDR1 reads MDHEN; CDR2 reads SYDVKM. This CDR3 has 15 residues. Trimming pared 5 bases from V and 6 bases from J, leaving 18 bases between. The CDR3 reads CASSGGGGLTDTQYF. CDR3 bases: TGTGCCAGCAGTGGAGGGGGGGGGCTGACGGATACGCAGTATTTT.

This clonotype was observed at least ten times. The chain carries TRBV2 and TRBJ1-4, with 7 bases identical to TRBD1. The CDR3 contains 14 residues. The V gene end was trimmed by 1 base and the J gene end by 5 bases; junction bases not matched to a gene: 1. CDR1 and CDR2 (germline): SNHLY, FYNNEI. CDR3 bases: TGTGCCAGCAGTGAAGACAGGGGCAATGAAAAACTGTTTTTT. Its translation: CASSEDRGNEKLFF. Full variable domain (rest looked up from reference TRBV2 and TRBJ1-4): EPEVTQTPSHQVTQMGQEVILRCVPISNHLYFYWYRQILGQKVEFLVSFYNNEISEKSEIFDDQFSVERPDGSNFTLKIRSTKLEDSAMYFCASSEDRGNEKLFFGSGTQLSVL.

The chain uses TRBV5-1 and TRBJ2-3; 10 bases are shared with TRBD2. Germline CDR1 is SGHRS and CDR2 is YFSETQ. The CDR3 extends over 14 amino acids. V shed 1 base and J 7 bases; nucleotides not matched to a gene: 3. DNA of the CDR3: TGCGCCAGCAGCTTGTCTAGCGGGAGTTATACGCAGTATTTT. As protein: CASSLSSGSYTQYF.

The sample holds many counts of this clonotype. The chain has TRBV2 and TRBJ2-7, with 10 bases aligning to TRBD1. This CDR3 has 14 residues. The V segment lost 6 bases and the J segment 0 bases; nucleotides outside the gene matches: 2. Germline V CDR1 and CDR2: SNHLY, FYNNEI. The CDR3 DNA sequence: TGTGCCAGCAGACGACAGGGGGCCTCCTACGAGCAGTACTTC. It is translated as CASRRQGASYEQYF.

In its sample, this clonotype was seen a few times. The chain combines TRBV6-5 with TRBJ1-2; D is unclear. The V and J ends lost 1 base and 6 bases respectively, with 6 bases between them. This CDR3 has 12 amino acids. In germline, CDR1 is MNHEY, CDR2 SVGAGI. Here the CDR3 reads CASSYFGDGYTF. CDR3 bases: TGTGCCAGCAGTTACTTCGGCGATGGCTACACCTTC.

Concerning this clonotype: This may come from a read error, since a much larger clone is one base off. The chain uses TRBV6-5 and TRBJ1-4; D is undetermined. The V gene's germline CDR1 is MNHEY and CDR2 SVGAGI. The CDR3 has 13 residues. In nucleotides, the CDR3 is TGTACCAGCAGTTACTCGAATCGTGAAAAACTGTTTTTT. Translation: CTSSYSNREKLFF.

This clonotype showed up many times. The chain links TRBV2 to TRBJ2-3; TRBD2 agrees at 10 bases. The germline gives CDR1 SNHLY, CDR2 FYNNEI. The ends lost 4 bases at V and 6 bases at J; junction bases unmatched: 4. The CDR3 loop spans 14 amino acids. The CDR3 reads CASSVSSGSDTQYF. DNA of the CDR3: TGTGCCAGCAGTGTGTCTAGCGGGAGTGATACGCAGTATTTT.

This clonotype was counted ten times or more. The chain recombines TRBV7-9 with TRBJ1-2; D gene uncertain. The V gene's germline CDR1 is SEHNR and CDR2 FQNEAQ (reference sequence). The V gene lost 3 bases and the J gene lost 6 bases, with 11 bases spanning the gap. The CDR3 runs to 13 residues. The CDR3 spells CASSLHESNGYTF. In nucleotides, the CDR3 is TGTGCCAGCAGCTTGCACGAGAGTAATGGCTACACCTTC.

This clonotype occurred once. V usage is TRBV5-1 and J usage is TRBJ2-5, with D possibly matching TRBD2 (6 bases). Between the trimmed V and J ends, which lost 4 bases and 2 bases, there was a span of 18 bases. CDR1 is SGHRS, CDR2 YFSETQ, per germline. The CDR3 has 16 residues. The CDR3 sequence is CASSPMAGRGQETQYF. CDR3 bases: TGCGCCAGCAGCCCCATGGCGGGGCGGGGACAAGAGACCCAGTACTTC.